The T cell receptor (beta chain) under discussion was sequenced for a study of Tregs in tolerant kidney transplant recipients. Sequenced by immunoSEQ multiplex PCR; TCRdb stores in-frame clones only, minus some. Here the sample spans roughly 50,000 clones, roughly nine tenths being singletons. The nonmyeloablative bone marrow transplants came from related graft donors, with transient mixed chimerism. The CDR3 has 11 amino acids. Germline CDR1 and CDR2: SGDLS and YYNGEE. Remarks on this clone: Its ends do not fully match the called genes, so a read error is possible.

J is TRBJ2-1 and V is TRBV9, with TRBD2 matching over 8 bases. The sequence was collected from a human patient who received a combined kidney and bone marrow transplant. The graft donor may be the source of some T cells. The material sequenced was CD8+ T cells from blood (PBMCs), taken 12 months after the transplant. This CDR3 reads CASRHREGLVF. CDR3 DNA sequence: TGTGCCAGCAGGCATCGGGAGGGCTTGGTCTTC.